Below are 24 T cell receptor beta chains sequenced from a single sample in a study of regulatory T cells in long-lasting Graves disease. Time point: persistent/refractory GD, antithyroid drugs over 5 years with positive TRAb. The TCR library was prepared using RNA isolated from PBMCs. For TCR beta, libraries came from iRepertoire HTBI primers and Arm-PCR of CDR3 regions. TCRdb re-called the multiplex PCR reads with MiXCR, one entry per CDR3 protein. This table has 310,000 or so distinct CDR3 sequences, around 19% appearing once. This specimen consisted of peripheral blood mononuclear cells (PBMCs), obtained when the disease was refractory, from a patient treated with antithyroid drugs. Receptors originate from a female donor with Graves disease.

The rearrangement links TRBV6-1 to TRBJ1-2; 11 nucleotides align to TRBD1. The germline V gene has CDR1 MNHNS and CDR2 SASEGT. The CDR3 is made up of 17 amino acids. V shed 2 bases, J shed 8 bases, and the junction held 13 bases outside the gene matches. As DNA, the CDR3 is TGTGCCAGCAGTGAAATTGGTTGGACAGGGGGCGCGGAAGGCTACACCTTC. Translating gives CASSEIGWTGGAEGYTF.

This clonotype was seen a single time. The chain's CDR3 is CASSLDRVNEKLFF. DNA of the CDR3: TGTGCCAGCAGCTTGGACAGGGTAAATGAAAAACTGTTTTTT. The V and J genes are TRBV7-2 and TRBJ1-4, with TRBD1 matching 8 bases. The CDR3 spans 14 residues. Trimming took 3 bases from V and 5 from J; bases not matched to a gene: 2. Per germline, CDR1 SGHTA and CDR2 FQGNSA.

There are a few counts of this clonotype. The CDR3 region has the DNA TGTGCCAGCAGTGTCGAGCGGGCCACCCCTAGGCGGGAGACCCAGTACTTC. This codes for CASSVERATPRRETQYF. This rearrangement joins TRBV2 to TRBJ2-5; the D gene is possibly TRBD2 (6 bases). There are 17 residues in the CDR3. Germline V lookup: CDR1 SNHLY, CDR2 FYNNEI. Trimming took off 4 bases at V and 5 bases at J, with 23 bases between the two ends. The full variable domain, its missing parts supplied by reference TRBV2 and TRBJ2-5, is EPEVTQTPSHQVTQMGQEVILRCVPISNHLYFYWYRQILGQKVEFLVSFYNNEISEKSEIFDDQFSVERPDGSNFTLKIRSTKLEDSAMYFCASSVERATPRRETQYFGPGTRLLVL.

This chain connects TRBV5-1 to TRBJ2-5; 8 bases align to TRBD2. The CDR3 is 14 residues long. CDR1 and CDR2 from the germline V gene are SGHRS and YFSETQ. V lost 6 bases to trimming and J lost 2 bases; unmatched junction nucleotides: 6. CDR3 DNA sequence: TGCGCCAGCAAAATTAGCGGGGAACAAGAGACCCAGTACTTC. As protein: CASKISGEQETQYF. Supplemented by reference TRBV5-1 and TRBJ2-5, the full variable domain reads KAGVTQTPRYLIKTRGQQVTLSCSPISGHRSVSWYQQTPGQGLQFLFEYFSETQRNKGNFPGRFSGRQFSNSRSEMNVSTLELGDSALYLCASKISGEQETQYFGPGTRLLVL.

This clonotype appeared many times. The chain is built from TRBV10-3 and TRBJ2-5, with D perhaps TRBD2 (6 bases). Germline CDR1 and CDR2: ENHRY and SYGVKD. Trimming took off 6 bases at V and 5 bases at J, with 16 bases between the two ends. The length of the CDR3 is 14 residues. CDR3 loop: CAIRTAGGAETQYF. CDR3 nucleotide sequence: TGTGCCATCAGGACGGCAGGAGGGGCGGAGACCCAGTACTTC.

This clonotype appeared a few times. The chain joins TRBV7-3 to TRBJ2-7; 8 bases are a match to TRBD1. CDR3 length equals 17 residues. Trimming removed 2 bases from V and 2 bases from J; junction bases left unmatched: 11. From germline, CDR1 is SGHTA and CDR2 FQGTGA. This CDR3 reads CASSLGTGWRITYEQYF. Here the CDR3 DNA reads TGTGCCAGCAGCTTAGGGACAGGCTGGCGTATCACCTACGAGCAGTACTTC.

This clonotype was seen many times. The CDR3 DNA reads TGTGCCAGCAGCTTGGTTTCCAGGAACACTGAAGCTTTCTTT. Translation: CASSLVSRNTEAFF. This chain joins TRBV5-6 and TRBJ1-1; D gene ambiguous. V lost 0 bases, J lost 1 base, and 7 bases lay in between. Germline V gene sequence: CDR1 SGHDT, CDR2 YYEEEE. The CDR3 loop spans 14 amino acids.

The V gene is TRBV7-2, the J gene TRBJ1-2, with D perhaps TRBD1 (5 bases). Trimming took 1 base from V and 0 from J, leaving 9 bases between them. The CDR3 is 15 residues long. The germline V gene has CDR1 SGHTA and CDR2 FQGNSA. CDR3 sequence reads: CASSLEGLANYGYTF. DNA for the CDR3: TGTGCCAGCAGCTTAGAGGGGTTAGCTAACTATGGCTACACCTTC.

The chain employs TRBV28 and TRBJ2-7, with D perhaps TRBD1 or TRBD2 (5 bases each). The CDR3 has 17 residues. Germline assignment: CDR1 MDHEN and CDR2 SYDVKM. V was pared by 4 bases and J by 3 bases, with 22 bases between. For the CDR3, the DNA is TGTGCCAGCAGTTATGGACGGGTTTGGGGGAGCTTCTACGAGCAGTACTTC. It is translated as CASSYGRVWGSFYEQYF.

V usage is TRBV12-3 or TRBV12-4 and J usage is TRBJ2-1; the match to TRBD1 covers 11 bases. The V and J ends lost 3 bases and 7 bases, in that order; junction bases with no gene match: 2. This CDR3 has 14 amino acids. The CDR3 loop reads CASSLWDRGNEQFF. The CDR3 DNA is TGTGCCAGCAGTTTGTGGGACAGGGGGAATGAGCAGTTCTTC.

Of note for this clonotype: One end of the junction fails to match germline, which may point to a read error. This chain links TRBV11-3 with TRBJ2-3; 8 positions agree with TRBD1. In germline, CDR1 is SGHNT, CDR2 YENEEA. The CDR3 extends over 14 amino acids. The CDR3 reads CASSPQGAWDTQYF. The CDR3 nucleotides read TGTGCTAGCAGCCCGCAGGGGGCTTGGGATACGCAGTATTTT.

This clonotype turned up a few times. This CDR3 is CASSENQGASGNTIYF. The CDR3 bases are TGTGCCAGCAGTGAGAACCAGGGAGCTTCTGGAAACACCATATATTTT. The chain recombines TRBV6-1 with TRBJ1-3, with a weak D call TRBD1 (5 bases). Trimming took 3 bases from V and 1 from J, leaving 13 bases between them. CDR3 size: 16 residues. From germline, CDR1 is MNHNS and CDR2 SASEGT.

Only one count was recorded for this clonotype. The chain uses TRBV7-9 and TRBJ1-1, with D possibly TRBD1 on 6 matching bases. Trimming cost V 1 base and J 2 bases, with 14 bases left between them. The CDR3 extends over 16 amino acids. In germline, CDR1 is SEHNR, CDR2 FQNEAQ (reference sequence). CDR3 region: CASSLGGLGANTEAFF. Here the CDR3 DNA reads TGTGCCAGCAGCTTAGGGGGTTTGGGGGCTAACACTGAAGCTTTCTTT.

The J gene is TRBJ1-5, the V gene TRBV4-1; maybe TRBD1 (5 bases). CDR1 MGHRA and CDR2 YSYEKL come from the germline V gene. Trimming shortened V by 1 base and J by 5 bases, and 12 bases separated the two germline ends. This CDR3 region has 15 residues. The CDR3 loop is CASSQGGTIYQPQHF. The CDR3 DNA reads as TGCGCCAGCAGCCAAGGAGGGACTATTTATCAGCCCCAGCATTTT.

The chain has TRBV5-1 and TRBJ2-2; the D gene is possibly TRBD2 (6 bases). Deletions cut 3 bases from V and 4 bases from J, with 13 bases between. Germline-derived CDR1 and CDR2 are SGHRS and YFSETQ. The CDR3 sequence is 15 residues long. In nucleotides, the CDR3 is TGCGCCAGCAGCTCCGGGGGACCGACCACCGGGGAGCTGTTTTTT. It translates to CASSSGGPTTGELFF. Together with reference TRBV5-1 and TRBJ2-2, the CDR3 gives the full variable domain: KAGVTQTPRYLIKTRGQQVTLSCSPISGHRSVSWYQQTPGQGLQFLFEYFSETQRNKGNFPGRFSGRQFSNSRSEMNVSTLELGDSALYLCASSSGGPTTGELFFGEGSRLTVL.

This clonotype was seen at least ten times. J is TRBJ2-7 and V is TRBV12-3 or TRBV12-4; TRBD2 might be the D (5 bases). V lost 1 base and J 4 bases, leaving 11 bases between the germline ends. This CDR3 region has 14 residues. Here the CDR3 DNA reads TGTGCCAGCAGTTTAGAGAGGGAAGGGTACGAGCAGTACTTC. Amino acid sequence: CASSLEREGYEQYF.

The chain combines TRBV4-1 with TRBJ1-1; D remains ambiguous. The CDR3 spans 14 residues. V was clipped by 7 bases and J by 1 base, with 13 bases between them. The germline V gene encodes CDR1 MGHRA and CDR2 YSYEKL. CDR3: CASMPPGRNTEAFF. The CDR3 DNA sequence: TGCGCCAGCATGCCGCCAGGTCGGAACACTGAAGCTTTCTTT.

This clonotype was seen a few times. The chain is built from TRBV6-2 or TRBV6-3 and TRBJ2-6; TRBD1 might be the D (5 bases). The germline V and J ends were trimmed by 7 bases and 12 bases, with 22 bases remaining between them. This CDR3 has 15 amino acids. Germline V gene sequence: CDR1 MNHEY, CDR2 SVGEGT. The CDR3 sequence is CASTIGRAGISVLTF. In DNA form, the CDR3 reads TGTGCCAGCACCATAGGCAGGGCAGGAATCAGCGTCCTGACTTTC.

This clonotype was detected many times. This chain connects TRBV10-3 to TRBJ2-7; 9 bases map to TRBD1. Germline loops: CDR1 ENHRY, CDR2 SYGVKD. This CDR3 region has 14 residues. J gave up 1 base and V 7 bases, and 5 bases lay outside the gene matches. In DNA, the CDR3 is TGTGCCATCACCGACGGGACAGGGTCCTACGAGCAGTACTTC. This sequence encodes CAITDGTGSYEQYF.

V is TRBV2 and J is TRBJ1-6, with 8 bases that match TRBD1. The length of the CDR3 is 15 residues. V was clipped by 4 bases and J by 8 bases; unmatched bases: 7. In germline, CDR1 is SNHLY, CDR2 FYNNEI. CDR3 loop: CASSAGQGFYSPLHF. The CDR3 coding sequence is TGTGCCAGCAGTGCCGGACAGGGTTTTTATTCACCCCTCCACTTT.

This clonotype was picked up many times. The chain has TRBV7-2 and TRBJ2-7; D could derive from TRBD1 or TRBD2 (5 bases each). V was cut by 5 bases and J by 0 bases, with 14 bases left in between. The germline CDR1 and CDR2 sequences are SGHTA and FQGNSA. This CDR3 is built from 15 residues. The CDR3 DNA follows: TGTGCCAGCAGCCCCCGGGACCTAAACTCCTACGAGCAGTACTTC. As protein: CASSPRDLNSYEQYF.

This clonotype appeared a few times. V is TRBV7-6 and J is TRBJ2-7, with D hard to call. V dropped 7 bases and J dropped 2 bases, with 15 bases sitting between them. The CDR3 consists of 14 residues. CDR1 is SGHVS and CDR2 is FNYEAQ in the germline V gene. The CDR3 DNA reads TGTGCCAGCACCTTTGAACGCCTCCCCTACGAGCAGTACTTC. This codes for CASTFERLPYEQYF.

This clonotype was counted many times. The rearrangement uses TRBV3-1 and TRBJ1-2, with D possibly being TRBD1 (5 bases). The CDR3 has 16 residues. CDR1 is LGHDT and CDR2 is YNNKEL in the germline V gene (reference sequence). Trimming pared 0 bases from V and 5 bases from J, leaving 16 bases between. The CDR3 here is CASSQDRFRGKYGYTF. The CDR3 DNA reads TGTGCCAGCAGCCAAGATCGTTTCCGGGGCAAGTATGGCTACACCTTC.

On this clonotype: This may arise from a read error, as a much more abundant clone is one base away. The chain recombines TRBV6-5 with TRBJ1-2; a weak D match, TRBD1 (6 bases). This CDR3 is built from 15 residues. Germline assignment: CDR1 MNHEY and CDR2 SVGAGI. Trimming took off 0 bases at V and 4 bases at J, with 12 bases between the two ends. CDR3 in amino acids: CASSYSQRGGYGYTF. CDR3 in DNA: TGTGCCAGCAGTTACTCGCAGAGGGGGGGCTATGGCTACACCTTC.